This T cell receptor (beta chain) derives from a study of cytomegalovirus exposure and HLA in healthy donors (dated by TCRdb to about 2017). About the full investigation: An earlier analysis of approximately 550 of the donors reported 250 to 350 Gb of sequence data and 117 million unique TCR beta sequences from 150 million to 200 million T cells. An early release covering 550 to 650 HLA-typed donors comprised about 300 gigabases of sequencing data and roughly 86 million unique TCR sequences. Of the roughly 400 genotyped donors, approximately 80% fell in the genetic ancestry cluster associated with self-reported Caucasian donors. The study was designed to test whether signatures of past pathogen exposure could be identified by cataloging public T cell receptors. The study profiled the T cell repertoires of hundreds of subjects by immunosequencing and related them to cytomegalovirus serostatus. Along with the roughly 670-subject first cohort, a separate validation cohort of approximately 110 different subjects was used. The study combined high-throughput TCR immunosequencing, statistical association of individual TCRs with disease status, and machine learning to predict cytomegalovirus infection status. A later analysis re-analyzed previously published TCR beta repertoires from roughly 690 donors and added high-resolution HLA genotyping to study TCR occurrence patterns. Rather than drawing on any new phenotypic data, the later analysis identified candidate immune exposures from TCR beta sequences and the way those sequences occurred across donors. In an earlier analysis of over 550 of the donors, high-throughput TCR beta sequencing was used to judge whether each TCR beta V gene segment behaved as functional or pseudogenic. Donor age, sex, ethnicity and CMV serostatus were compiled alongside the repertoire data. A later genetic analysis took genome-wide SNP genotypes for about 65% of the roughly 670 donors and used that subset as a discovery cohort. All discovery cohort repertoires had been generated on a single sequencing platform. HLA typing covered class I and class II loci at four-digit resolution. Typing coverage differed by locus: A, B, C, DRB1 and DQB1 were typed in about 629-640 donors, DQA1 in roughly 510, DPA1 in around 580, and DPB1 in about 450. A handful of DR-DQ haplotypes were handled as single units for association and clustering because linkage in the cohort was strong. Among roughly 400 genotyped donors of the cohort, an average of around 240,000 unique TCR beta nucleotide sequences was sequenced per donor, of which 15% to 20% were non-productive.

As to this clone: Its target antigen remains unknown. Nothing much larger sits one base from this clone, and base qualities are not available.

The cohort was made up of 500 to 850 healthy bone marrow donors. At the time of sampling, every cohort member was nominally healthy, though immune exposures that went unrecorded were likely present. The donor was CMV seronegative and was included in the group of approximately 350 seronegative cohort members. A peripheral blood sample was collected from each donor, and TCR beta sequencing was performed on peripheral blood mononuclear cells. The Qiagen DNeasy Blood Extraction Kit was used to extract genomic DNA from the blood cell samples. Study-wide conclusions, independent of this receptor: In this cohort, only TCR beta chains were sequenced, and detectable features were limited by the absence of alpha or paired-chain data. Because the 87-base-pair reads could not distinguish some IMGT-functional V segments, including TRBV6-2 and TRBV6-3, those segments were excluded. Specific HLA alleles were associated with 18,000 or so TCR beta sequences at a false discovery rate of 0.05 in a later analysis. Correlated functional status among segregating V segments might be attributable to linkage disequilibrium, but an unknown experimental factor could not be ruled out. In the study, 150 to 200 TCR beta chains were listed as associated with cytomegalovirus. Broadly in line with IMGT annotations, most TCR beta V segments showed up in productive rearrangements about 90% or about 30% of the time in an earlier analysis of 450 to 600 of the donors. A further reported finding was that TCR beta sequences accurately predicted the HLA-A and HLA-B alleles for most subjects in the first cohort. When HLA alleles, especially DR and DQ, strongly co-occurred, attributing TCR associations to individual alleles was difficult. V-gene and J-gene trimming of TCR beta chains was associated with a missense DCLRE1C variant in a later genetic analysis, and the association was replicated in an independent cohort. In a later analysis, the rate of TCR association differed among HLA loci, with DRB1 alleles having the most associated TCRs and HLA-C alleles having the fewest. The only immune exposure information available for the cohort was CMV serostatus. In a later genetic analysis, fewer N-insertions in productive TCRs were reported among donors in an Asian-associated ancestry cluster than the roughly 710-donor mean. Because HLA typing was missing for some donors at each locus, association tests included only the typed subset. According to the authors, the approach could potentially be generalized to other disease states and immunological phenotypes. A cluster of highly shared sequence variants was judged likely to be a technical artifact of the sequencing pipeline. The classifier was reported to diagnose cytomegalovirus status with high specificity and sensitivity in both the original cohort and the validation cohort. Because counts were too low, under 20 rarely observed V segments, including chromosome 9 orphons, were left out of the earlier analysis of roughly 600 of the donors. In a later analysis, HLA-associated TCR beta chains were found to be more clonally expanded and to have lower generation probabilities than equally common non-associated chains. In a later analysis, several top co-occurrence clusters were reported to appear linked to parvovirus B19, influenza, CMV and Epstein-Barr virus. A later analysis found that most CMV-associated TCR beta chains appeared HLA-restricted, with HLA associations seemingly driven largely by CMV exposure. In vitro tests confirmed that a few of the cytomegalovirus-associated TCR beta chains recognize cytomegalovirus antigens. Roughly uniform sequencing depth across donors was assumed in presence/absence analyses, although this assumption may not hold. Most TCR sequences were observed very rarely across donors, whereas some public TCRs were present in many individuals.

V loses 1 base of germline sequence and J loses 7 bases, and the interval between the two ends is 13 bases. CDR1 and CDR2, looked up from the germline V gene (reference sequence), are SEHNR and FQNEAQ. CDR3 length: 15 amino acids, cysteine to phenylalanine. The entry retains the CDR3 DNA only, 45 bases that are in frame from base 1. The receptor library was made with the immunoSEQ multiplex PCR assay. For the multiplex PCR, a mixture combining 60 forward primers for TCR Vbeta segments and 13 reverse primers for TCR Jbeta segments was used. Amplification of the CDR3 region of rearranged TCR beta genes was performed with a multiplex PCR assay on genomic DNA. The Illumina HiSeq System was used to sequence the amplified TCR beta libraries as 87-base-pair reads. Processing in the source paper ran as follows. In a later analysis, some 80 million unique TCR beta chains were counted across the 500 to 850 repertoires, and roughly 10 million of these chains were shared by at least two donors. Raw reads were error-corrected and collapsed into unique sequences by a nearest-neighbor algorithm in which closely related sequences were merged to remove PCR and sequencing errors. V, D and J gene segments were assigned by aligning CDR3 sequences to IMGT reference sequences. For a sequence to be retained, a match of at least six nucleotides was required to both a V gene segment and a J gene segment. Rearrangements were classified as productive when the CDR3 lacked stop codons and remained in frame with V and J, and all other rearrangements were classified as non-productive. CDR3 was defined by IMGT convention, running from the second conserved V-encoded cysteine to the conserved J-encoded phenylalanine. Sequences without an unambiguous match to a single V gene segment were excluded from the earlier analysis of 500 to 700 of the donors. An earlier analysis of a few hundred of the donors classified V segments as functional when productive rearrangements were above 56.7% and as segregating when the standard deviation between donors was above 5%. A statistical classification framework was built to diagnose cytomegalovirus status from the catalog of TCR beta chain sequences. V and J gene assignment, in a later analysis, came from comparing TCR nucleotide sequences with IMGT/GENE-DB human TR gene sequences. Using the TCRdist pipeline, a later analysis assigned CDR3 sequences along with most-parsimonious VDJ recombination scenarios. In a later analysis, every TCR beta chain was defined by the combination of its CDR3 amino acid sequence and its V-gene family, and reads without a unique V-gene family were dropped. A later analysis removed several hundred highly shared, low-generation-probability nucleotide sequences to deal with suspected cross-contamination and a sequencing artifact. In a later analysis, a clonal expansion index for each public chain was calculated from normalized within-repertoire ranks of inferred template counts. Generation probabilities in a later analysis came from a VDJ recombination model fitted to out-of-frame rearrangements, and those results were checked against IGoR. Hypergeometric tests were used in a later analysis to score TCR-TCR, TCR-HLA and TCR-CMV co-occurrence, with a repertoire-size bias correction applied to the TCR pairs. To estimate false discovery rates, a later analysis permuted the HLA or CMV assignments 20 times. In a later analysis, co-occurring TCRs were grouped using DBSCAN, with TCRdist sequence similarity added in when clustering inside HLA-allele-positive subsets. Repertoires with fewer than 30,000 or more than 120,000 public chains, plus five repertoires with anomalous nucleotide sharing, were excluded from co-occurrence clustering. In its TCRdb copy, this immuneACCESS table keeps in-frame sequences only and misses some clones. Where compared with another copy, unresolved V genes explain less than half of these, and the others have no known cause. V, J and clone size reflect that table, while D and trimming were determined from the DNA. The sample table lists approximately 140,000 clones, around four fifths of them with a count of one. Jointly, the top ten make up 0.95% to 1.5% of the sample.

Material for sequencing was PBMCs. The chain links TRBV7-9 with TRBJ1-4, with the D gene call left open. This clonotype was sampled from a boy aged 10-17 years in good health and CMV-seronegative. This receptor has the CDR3 CASSLGRGVTEKLFF. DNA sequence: TGTGCCAGCAGCTTAGGGCGGGGTGTGACTGAAAAACTGTTTTTT.